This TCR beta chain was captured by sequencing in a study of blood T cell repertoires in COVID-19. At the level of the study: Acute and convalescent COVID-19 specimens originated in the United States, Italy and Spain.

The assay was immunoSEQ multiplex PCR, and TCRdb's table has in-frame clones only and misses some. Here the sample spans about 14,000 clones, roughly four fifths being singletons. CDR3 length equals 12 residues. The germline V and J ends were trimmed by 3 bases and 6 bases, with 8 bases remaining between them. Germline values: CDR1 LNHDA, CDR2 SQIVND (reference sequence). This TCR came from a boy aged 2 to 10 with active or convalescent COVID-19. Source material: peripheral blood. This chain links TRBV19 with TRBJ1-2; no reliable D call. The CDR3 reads CASSISGDGYTF. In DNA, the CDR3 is TGTGCCAGTAGTATCTCCGGGGATGGCTACACCTTC. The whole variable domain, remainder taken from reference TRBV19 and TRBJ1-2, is DGGITQSPKYLFRKEGQNVTLSCEQNLNHDAMYWYRQDPGQGLRLIYYSQIVNDFQKGDIAEGYSVSREKKESFPLTVTSAQKNPTAFYLCASSISGDGYTFGSGTRLTVV.